The 18 T cell receptor beta chains below come from one sample, sequenced in a study of shared clonotypes between healthy human individuals. Using immunoSEQ multiplex PCR, the repertoire was profiled, and TCRdb retains in-frame clones only, with some absent. This table holds about 1.4 million clones, roughly 96% found once. The sequencing sample was made of naive CD4+ T cells sorted from blood. Subset of the sample: CD45RA+ positively selected. The source is a man aged 25 to 45 in good health.

V is TRBV5-4 and J is TRBJ2-1, with 7 bases matching TRBD1. Germline CDR1 reads SGHNT; CDR2 reads YYREEE (reference sequence). The V and J ends lost 0 bases and 5 bases, in that order; junction bases with no gene match: 14. The CDR3 is 18 residues long. CDR3 region: CASSLAFATGALHNEQFF. The CDR3 DNA sequence: TGTGCCAGCAGCTTGGCCTTCGCTACAGGGGCCCTTCACAATGAGCAGTTCTTC.

The chain links TRBV7-2 to TRBJ2-7, with D perhaps matching TRBD2 (6 bases). Germline V lookup: CDR1 SGHTA, CDR2 FQGNSA. The V end lost 1 base, the J end lost 1 base, and 8 bases lay between the germline ends. This CDR3 region has 14 residues. In nucleotides, the CDR3 is TGTGCCAGCAGCTTAGAGGGACTGTCCTACGAGCAGTACTTC. Its protein product is CASSLEGLSYEQYF.

V and J are TRBV27 and TRBJ1-1; 11 nucleotides align to TRBD1. The length of the CDR3 is 15 residues. V was pared by 2 bases and J by 5 bases, with 4 bases of the junction left unmatched. Germline loops: CDR1 MNHEY, CDR2 SMNVEV (reference sequence). As DNA, the CDR3 is TGTGCCAGCAGTTTAGGCGGGACAGGGGGAACTGAAGCTTTCTTT. Translating gives CASSLGGTGGTEAFF.

V usage is TRBV6-6 and J usage is TRBJ2-1; no definite D call. Per the germline V gene, CDR1 is MNHNY and CDR2 is SVGAGI (reference sequence). The CDR3 consists of 11 residues. Between the trimmed V and J ends, which lost 9 bases and 9 bases, there was a span of 12 bases. The CDR3 is CASSGASEQFF. Written as DNA, the CDR3 is TGTGCCAGTTCCGGTGCGAGTGAGCAGTTCTTC.

This clone was counted a few times. The same CDR3 arises from other DNA sequences in this sample as well. The V call is TRBV12-5, the J call TRBJ1-1; D call uncertain. Germline values: CDR1 LGHNT, CDR2 FRNRAP. The CDR3 runs 13 residues. The ends were cut back, 1 base at V and 5 bases at J, with 8 bases in the middle. CDR3 protein: CASGLEGRTEAFF. CDR3 in DNA: TGTGCTAGTGGTTTGGAAGGGAGAACTGAAGCTTTCTTT.

The V gene is TRBV5-1, the J gene TRBJ2-2; 9 nucleotides match TRBD2. Germline V CDR1 and CDR2: SGHRS, YFSETQ. The CDR3 extends over 16 amino acids. V shed 4 bases, J shed 4 bases, and the junction held 8 bases outside the gene matches. The CDR3 DNA reads TGCGCCAGCAGCGTACGCGGGGGGGTGAGCACCGGGGAGCTGTTTTTT. Its translation: CASSVRGGVSTGELFF.

The chain combines TRBV18 with TRBJ1-3; D gene uncertain. The V gene lost 2 bases and the J gene lost 2 bases, with 10 bases spanning the gap. The CDR3 spans 15 residues. Germline V gene lookup returns CDR1 KGHSH and CDR2 LQKENI. The CDR3 region has the DNA TGTGCCAGCTCACCATTGGGTAGCGCTGGAAACACCATATATTTT. Protein sequence: CASSPLGSAGNTIYF.

This chain joins TRBV10-3 and TRBJ2-7, with TRBD1 matching 8 bases. V gave up 7 bases and J gave up 2 bases; unmatched junction bases: 7. Germline V lookup: CDR1 ENHRY, CDR2 SYGVKD. The CDR3 loop spans 14 amino acids. CDR3 sequence: CAINTGTGPYEQYF. The CDR3 nucleotides read TGTGCCATCAACACCGGGACAGGACCCTACGAGCAGTACTTC.

The chain employs TRBV25-1 and TRBJ2-5, with D tentatively TRBD2 (5 bases). CDR3 length: 13 amino acids. CDR1 is MGHDK, CDR2 SYGVNS, per germline. Trimming stripped 3 bases from V and 4 bases from J, with 9 bases between. As DNA, the CDR3 is TGTGCCAGCAGTGACCCCCGGGGAGAGACCCAGTACTTC. It translates to CASSDPRGETQYF.

J is TRBJ1-1 and V is TRBV9; D is possibly TRBD1 (5 bases). Germline V CDR1 and CDR2: SGDLS, YYNGEE. V was pared by 4 bases and J by 6 bases, with 16 bases between. The CDR3 is 14 amino acids. The CDR3 sequence is CASSSPTRGAEAFF. CDR3 coding DNA: TGTGCCAGCAGCTCCCCCACCCGGGGCGCTGAAGCTTTCTTT.

The rearrangement links TRBV5-1 to TRBJ1-2, with TRBD1 as a possible D gene (5 bases). The germline V gene has CDR1 SGHRS and CDR2 YFSETQ. The CDR3 consists of 14 residues. Trimming left V 1 base short and J 8 bases short, with 15 bases between. CDR3: CASSLTGTGGGYTF. The CDR3 DNA reads TGCGCCAGCAGCTTGACGGGGACTGGTGGAGGCTACACCTTC.

This chain links TRBV14 with TRBJ1-4; D is uncertain. V dropped 3 bases and J dropped 2 bases, with 10 bases sitting between them. The CDR3 spans 15 residues. Germline V lookup: CDR1 SGHDN, CDR2 FVKESK. CDR3 nucleotides: TGTGCCAGCAGCCATCGAAGGCAGACTAATGAAAAACTGTTTTTT. This gives the protein CASSHRRQTNEKLFF.

CDR3 bases: TGCGCCAGCAGCCAAGCCCCTAGCTGGAATACCGGGGAGCTGTTTTTT. Amino acids: CASSQAPSWNTGELFF. V gene TRBV4-1 combines with J gene TRBJ2-2; D perhaps matches TRBD2 (5 bases). The CDR3 runs 16 residues. Trimming cost V 1 base and J 5 bases, with 14 bases left between them. The germline gives CDR1 MGHRA, CDR2 YSYEKL.

The V and J genes are TRBV19 and TRBJ1-5, with D perhaps matching TRBD1 (5 bases). The CDR3 runs to 12 residues. Germline assignment: CDR1 LNHDA and CDR2 SQIVND (reference sequence). Trimming removed 6 bases from V and 11 bases from J, with 14 bases in between. As DNA, the CDR3 is TGTGCCAGTAGGAGGGACCTCGGGGCCCAGCATTTT. Translating it yields CASRRDLGAQHF.

The CDR3 region has the DNA TGTGCCAGTAGTGTCCTCCCCGGGACATTTGGTTACGAGCAGTACTTC. Its translation: CASSVLPGTFGYEQYF. The chain employs TRBV19 and TRBJ2-7; tentative D call: TRBD1 (6 bases). Germline values: CDR1 LNHDA, CDR2 SQIVND (reference sequence). The CDR3 runs to 16 residues. Trimming shortened V by 5 bases and J by 4 bases, and 21 bases separated the two germline ends.

The chain links TRBV21-1 to TRBJ2-7; whether TRBD1, the table's D call, matches the DNA was not checked. TRBV21-1 is a pseudogene segment. This CDR3 region has 14 residues. The CDR3 loop is CASSPAGLCDEQYF. The CDR3 DNA reads TGTGCCAGCAGCCCAGCAGGGTTGTGTGACGAGCAGTACTTC.

The chain employs TRBV7-9 and TRBJ2-7, with 7 bases lining up with TRBD2. The V gene end was trimmed by 11 bases and the J gene end by 6 bases; junction bases not matched to a gene: 16. In germline, CDR1 is SEHNR, CDR2 FQNEAQ (reference sequence). The CDR3 has 14 amino acids. CDR3 sequence: CAVVAGVDTGEQYF. CDR3 DNA: TGTGCCGTCGTCGCGGGGGTCGACACCGGCGAGCAGTACTTC.

CDR3 in DNA: TGCGCCAGCAGCCCCATCCTTGGACTAGCGGAGAATGAGCAGTTCTTC. It encodes CASSPILGLAENEQFF. The chain recombines TRBV5-1 with TRBJ2-1; 10 bases match TRBD2. V lost 4 bases to trimming and J lost 7 bases; unmatched junction nucleotides: 11. This CDR3 is 16 amino acids long. Germline values: CDR1 SGHRS, CDR2 YFSETQ.